The 8 T cell receptor beta chains presented below share a single source sample, sequenced in a study of shared clonotypes between healthy human individuals. Only in-frame clones appear in the TCRdb table, and some are missing; sequencing was by immunoSEQ multiplex PCR. The sample holds about a million clones; 60% to 85% are singletons and the top ten take about 0.89%. The sequenced material came from memory CD4+ T cells from PBMCs. Subset described: CD45RA-negative fraction. The receptors were sampled from a man between 18 and 29 years old in good health. Some clones in this sample may be carry-over from other donors' samples.

The CDR3 is CASSFQRTRGDNEQFF. The CDR3, as DNA: TGCGCCAGCAGCTTTCAGAGAACGAGGGGCGACAATGAGCAGTTCTTC. The chain combines TRBV5-1 with TRBJ2-1; D may be TRBD1 or TRBD2 (5 bases each). Germline loops: CDR1 SGHRS, CDR2 YFSETQ. The CDR3 runs 16 residues. V was clipped by 2 bases and J by 5 bases, with 17 bases between them.

The chain couples TRBV18 to TRBJ1-2, with D perhaps TRBD1 (6 bases). V was trimmed by 3 bases and J by 6 bases, leaving 11 bases between them. The CDR3 has 13 residues. Germline V gene data show CDR1 as KGHSH and CDR2 as LQKENI. The DNA of the CDR3 is TGTGCCAGCTCACCGAACAGGGATGATGGCTACACCTTC. Its protein is CASSPNRDDGYTF.

The chain uses TRBV29-1 and TRBJ2-5, with TRBD1 matching 8 bases. CDR1 is SQVTM, CDR2 ANQGSEA, per germline. V trimming: 3 bases; J trimming: 4 bases; junction bases outside the gene matches: 4. The CDR3 length is 13 residues. CDR3 residues: CSVDIQGAETQYF. CDR3 bases: TGCAGCGTTGACATCCAGGGGGCAGAGACCCAGTACTTC.

J is TRBJ2-7 and V is TRBV11-2; a possible D gene is TRBD2 (6 bases). From germline, CDR1 is SGHAT and CDR2 FQNNGV. This CDR3 contains 13 residues. V lost 1 base to trimming and J lost 3 bases, with 7 bases between them. The CDR3 DNA follows: TGTGCCAGCAGCTTAGGGGGGGACTACGAGCAGTACTTC. This translates into CASSLGGDYEQYF.

The chain uses TRBV18 and TRBJ2-1, with 7 bases matching TRBD2. V trimming: 2 bases; J trimming: 5 bases; junction bases outside the gene matches: 6. The CDR3 runs 15 residues. Germline V CDR1 and CDR2: KGHSH, LQKENI. The CDR3 nucleotides are TGTGCCAGCTCACCATCTATGGGGAGGGACAATGAGCAGTTCTTC. This encodes CASSPSMGRDNEQFF.

The chain links TRBV5-1 to TRBJ2-5, with TRBD2 identical over 11 bases. Germline V gene data show CDR1 as SGHRS and CDR2 as YFSETQ. CDR3 length: 14 residues. V trimming: 3 bases; J trimming: 2 bases; junction bases outside the gene matches: 0. The CDR3 sequence is CASSSSGRQETQYF. The CDR3 coding sequence is TGCGCCAGCAGCTCTAGCGGGAGGCAAGAGACCCAGTACTTC. The full variable domain, its missing parts supplied by reference TRBV5-1 and TRBJ2-5, is KAGVTQTPRYLIKTRGQQVTLSCSPISGHRSVSWYQQTPGQGLQFLFEYFSETQRNKGNFPGRFSGRQFSNSRSEMNVSTLELGDSALYLCASSSSGRQETQYFGPGTRLLVL.

The gene calls are TRBV5-1 and TRBJ2-3; weak D call: TRBD1 (7 bases). V was clipped by 7 bases and J by 1 base, with 13 bases between them. Germline loops: CDR1 SGHRS, CDR2 YFSETQ. CDR3 length: 14 residues. DNA of the CDR3: TGCGCCAGCGGAGGGGGCTACGGCACAGATACGCAGTATTTT. The encoded protein is CASGGGYGTDTQYF.

This clone showed up many times. J is TRBJ2-2 and V is TRBV10-3, with 7 bases lining up with TRBD2. With 3 bases clipped from V and 6 bases from J, the junction kept 4 bases outside the gene matches. This CDR3 is 14 amino acids long. CDR1 and CDR2 from the germline V gene are ENHRY and SYGVKD. The CDR3 is CAISDRTRSGELFF. The DNA of the CDR3 is TGTGCCATCAGTGATAGGACTAGATCCGGGGAGCTGTTTTTT.